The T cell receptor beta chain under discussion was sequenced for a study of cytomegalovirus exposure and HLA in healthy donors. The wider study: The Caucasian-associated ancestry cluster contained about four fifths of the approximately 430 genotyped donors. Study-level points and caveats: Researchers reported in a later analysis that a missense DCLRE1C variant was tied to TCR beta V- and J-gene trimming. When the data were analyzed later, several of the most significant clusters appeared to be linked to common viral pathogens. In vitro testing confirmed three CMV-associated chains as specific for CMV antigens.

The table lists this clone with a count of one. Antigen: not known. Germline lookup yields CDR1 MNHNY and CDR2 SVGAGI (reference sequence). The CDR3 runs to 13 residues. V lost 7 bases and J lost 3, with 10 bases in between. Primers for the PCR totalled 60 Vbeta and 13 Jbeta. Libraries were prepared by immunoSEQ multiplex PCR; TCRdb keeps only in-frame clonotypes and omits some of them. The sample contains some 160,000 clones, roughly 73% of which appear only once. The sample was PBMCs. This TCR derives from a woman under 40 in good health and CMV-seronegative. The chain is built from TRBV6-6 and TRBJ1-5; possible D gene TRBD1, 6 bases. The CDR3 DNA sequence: TGTGCCAGCATGGGGGGGCTCAATCAGCCCCAGCATTTT. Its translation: CASMGGLNQPQHF.